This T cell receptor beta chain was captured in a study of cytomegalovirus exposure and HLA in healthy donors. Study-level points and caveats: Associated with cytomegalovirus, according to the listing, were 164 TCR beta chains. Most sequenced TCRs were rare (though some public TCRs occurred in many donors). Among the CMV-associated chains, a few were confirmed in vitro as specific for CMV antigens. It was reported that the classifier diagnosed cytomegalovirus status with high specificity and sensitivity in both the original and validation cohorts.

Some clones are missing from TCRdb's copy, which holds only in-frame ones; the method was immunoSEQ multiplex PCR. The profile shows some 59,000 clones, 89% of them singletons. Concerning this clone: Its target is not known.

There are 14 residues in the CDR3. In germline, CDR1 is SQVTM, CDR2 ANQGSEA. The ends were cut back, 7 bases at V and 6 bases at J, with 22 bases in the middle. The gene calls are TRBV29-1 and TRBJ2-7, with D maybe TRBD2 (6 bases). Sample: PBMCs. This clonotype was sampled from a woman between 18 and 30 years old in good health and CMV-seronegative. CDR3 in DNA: TGCAGCGCCCGGAGTAACGGGGGAGAAGGCGAGCAGTACTTC. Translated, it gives CSARSNGGEGEQYF.